The 21 T cell receptor beta chains listed next were all sequenced from one sample in a study of T cell changes during pregnancy in multiple sclerosis. The repertoire was sequenced with immunoSEQ multiplex PCR; TCRdb's copy has only in-frame clones and lacks some. The sample carries approximately 100,000 clones, approximately 94% recorded once. The sequenced sample was peripheral blood, obtained before pregnancy. These receptor sequences come from a female donor with multiple sclerosis, enrolled in a pregnancy study.

The chain carries TRBV2 and TRBJ2-7; TRBD2 matches 8 bases. V was pared by 8 bases and J by 5 bases, with 5 bases of the junction left unmatched. Germline V gene data show CDR1 as SNHLY and CDR2 as FYNNEI. The length of the CDR3 is 12 residues. CDR3 sequence: CASGRGVDEQYF. The CDR3, as DNA: TGTGCCAGCGGGCGGGGGGTGGACGAGCAGTACTTC. The full variable domain, completed using reference TRBV2 and TRBJ2-7, is EPEVTQTPSHQVTQMGQEVILRCVPISNHLYFYWYRQILGQKVEFLVSFYNNEISEKSEIFDDQFSVERPDGSNFTLKIRSTKLEDSAMYFCASGRGVDEQYFGPGTRLTVT.

V and J are TRBV15 and TRBJ1-5; 11 nucleotides line up with TRBD1. V was clipped by 1 base and J by 6 bases; unmatched bases: 5. This CDR3 has 16 amino acids. Germline loops: CDR1 LNHNV, CDR2 YYDKDF (reference sequence). The CDR3 sequence: CATSRGRTGGLQPQHF. Here the CDR3 DNA reads TGTGCCACCAGCAGAGGACGGACAGGGGGCCTTCAGCCCCAGCATTTT.

The chain joins TRBV18 to TRBJ1-3; TRBD1 matches 7 bases. V lost 3 bases and J lost 2; bases outside the gene matches: 4. The germline V gene has CDR1 KGHSH and CDR2 LQKENI. The CDR3 length is 15 residues. CDR3 DNA: TGTGCCAGCTCACCGACAGGGAAAACTGGAAACACCATATATTTT. Its protein product is CASSPTGKTGNTIYF.

This chain joins TRBV9 and TRBJ2-7, with unresolved D. Trimming took 5 bases from V and 3 from J, leaving 12 bases between them. Germline V gene lookup returns CDR1 SGDLS and CDR2 YYNGEE. This CDR3 region has 13 residues. CDR3 sequence reads: CASSVSVDYEQYF. Written as DNA, the CDR3 is TGTGCCAGCAGTGTCAGCGTGGACTACGAGCAGTACTTC. Variable domain in full (rest from reference TRBV9 and TRBJ2-7): DSGVTQTPKHLITATGQRVTLRCSPRSGDLSVYWYQQSLDQGLQFLIQYYNGEERAKGNILERFSAQQFPDLHSELNLSSLELGDSALYFCASSVSVDYEQYFGPGTRLTVT.

The chain is built from TRBV15 and TRBJ2-1, with 9 bases aligning to TRBD2. Looked up from germline, CDR1 is LNHNV and CDR2 is YYDKDF (reference sequence). The CDR3 contains 16 residues. V was pared by 0 bases and J by 8 bases, with 8 bases of the junction left unmatched. The CDR3 DNA reads as TGTGCCACCAGCAGAGAGGGCGGGAGGGCCTTCGATGAGCAGTTCTTC. Amino acid sequence: CATSREGGRAFDEQFF.

This clone was counted once. This chain links TRBV30 with TRBJ2-7; D remains ambiguous. V was pared by 2 bases and J by 3 bases, with 5 bases between. This CDR3 has 11 amino acids. Germline V gene lookup returns CDR1 GTSNPN and CDR2 SVGIG (reference sequence). In DNA form, the CDR3 reads TGTGCCTGGAGTATCAACTACGAGCAGTACTTC. Protein: CAWSINYEQYF.

The V gene is TRBV9, the J gene TRBJ1-5; D may be TRBD1 (6 bases). The CDR3 runs 14 residues. The germline V and J ends were trimmed by 0 bases and 4 bases, with 8 bases remaining between them. Per germline, CDR1 SGDLS and CDR2 YYNGEE. CDR3 DNA sequence: TGTGCCAGCAGCGTAGGAGGGGGAAATCAGCCCCAGCATTTT. Protein product: CASSVGGGNQPQHF.

The rearrangement joins TRBV5-1 to TRBJ2-5; TRBD1 is a possible D gene (6 bases). V lost 4 bases and J 1 base, leaving 11 bases between the germline ends. CDR1 and CDR2 from the germline V gene are SGHRS and YFSETQ. The CDR3 contains 14 residues. As DNA, the CDR3 is TGCGCCAGCAGCGTACTGACAGGCCAAGAGACCCAGTACTTC. It translates to CASSVLTGQETQYF. The full variable domain, in which reference TRBV5-1 and TRBJ2-5 provide the parts outside the CDR3, is KAGVTQTPRYLIKTRGQQVTLSCSPISGHRSVSWYQQTPGQGLQFLFEYFSETQRNKGNFPGRFSGRQFSNSRSEMNVSTLELGDSALYLCASSVLTGQETQYFGPGTRLLVL.

The chain recombines TRBV19 with TRBJ1-3; possible D gene TRBD1, 6 bases. The V gene's germline CDR1 is LNHDA and CDR2 SQIVND (reference sequence). The CDR3 covers 14 residues. Between the trimmed V and J ends, which lost 3 bases and 0 bases, there was a span of 6 bases. The CDR3: CASSMGHSGNTIYF. DNA of the CDR3: TGTGCCAGTAGTATGGGACACTCTGGAAACACCATATATTTT.

V usage is TRBV19 and J usage is TRBJ2-2; D gene unclear. The CDR3 extends over 13 amino acids. The V gene lost 3 bases and the J gene lost 1 base, with 3 bases spanning the gap. The V gene's germline CDR1 is LNHDA and CDR2 SQIVND (reference sequence). This CDR3 is CASSIKNTGELFF. The CDR3 DNA reads TGTGCCAGTAGTATCAAGAACACCGGGGAGCTGTTTTTT.

This clone came up a few times. The gene calls are TRBV7-8 and TRBJ1-1, with 9 bases fitting TRBD1. This CDR3 region has 14 residues. J lost 0 bases, V lost 4 bases, and 0 bases had no gene match. Per the germline V gene, CDR1 is SGHVS and CDR2 is FQNEAQ. The CDR3: CASSWTGVNTEAFF. DNA for the CDR3: TGTGCCAGCAGCTGGACAGGGGTGAACACTGAAGCTTTCTTT.

The gene calls are TRBV9 and TRBJ2-1, with 15 bases aligning to TRBD2. The CDR3 length is 18 residues. CDR1 is SGDLS, CDR2 YYNGEE, per germline. Unmatched junction bases numbered 5, after V lost 4 bases and J lost 0 bases. In nucleotides, the CDR3 is TGTGCCAGCAGCCCCGGGACTAGCGGGAGGACCTCCTACAATGAGCAGTTCTTC. This sequence encodes CASSPGTSGRTSYNEQFF.

DNA for the CDR3: TGTGCCAGTACCGGAGCCTTGGTCGATGAGCAGTTCTTC. Protein product: CASTGALVDEQFF. The genes are TRBV19 and TRBJ2-1, with unresolved D. This CDR3 is built from 13 residues. Germline V gene sequence: CDR1 LNHDA, CDR2 SQIVND (reference sequence). The germline V and J ends were trimmed by 7 bases and 8 bases, with 15 bases remaining between them.

The chain uses TRBV27 and TRBJ1-2; D is ambiguous. CDR1 is MNHEY and CDR2 is SMNVEV in the germline V gene (reference sequence). The ends were cut back, 0 bases at V and 4 bases at J, with 18 bases in the middle. CDR3 length: 17 amino acids. CDR3 region: CASSLSTSTGTIYGYTF. Here the CDR3 DNA reads TGTGCCAGCAGTTTATCGACTTCGACCGGAACTATCTATGGCTACACCTTC.

The chain employs TRBV21-1 and TRBJ2-3; no DNA check was done on the table's D call, TRBD1. TRBV21-1 is a pseudogene locus. CDR3 length: 15 residues. The CDR3: CASTKGRRGTDTQYF. Written as DNA, the CDR3 is TGTGCCAGCACGAAGGGGCGACGTGGCACAGATACGCAGTATTTT.

The chain employs TRBV7-9 and TRBJ2-3; 10 bases fit TRBD2. The CDR3 extends over 14 amino acids. Looked up from germline, CDR1 is SEHNR and CDR2 is FQNEAQ (reference sequence). Trimming at V came to 5 bases and at J to 5 bases, leaving 4 bases not matched to a gene. The CDR3 DNA follows: TGTGCCAGCAGCGCCAGGACTAGCGGAGATACGCAGTATTTT. Translation gives CASSARTSGDTQYF.

This rearrangement joins TRBV25-1 to TRBJ2-1; D is unclear. V lost 1 base and J lost 10, with 14 bases in between. Germline values: CDR1 MGHDK, CDR2 SYGVNS. CDR3 length: 14 amino acids. The CDR3 is CASSEWASTNEQFF. The CDR3 DNA reads TGTGCCAGCAGTGAATGGGCCAGTACCAACGAGCAGTTCTTC.

The chain combines TRBV7-2 with TRBJ2-3; 9 bases match TRBD1. Trimming cost V 3 bases and J 2 bases; bases outside gene matches: 6. Germline values: CDR1 SGHTA, CDR2 FQGNSA. This CDR3 is 16 amino acids long. This CDR3 reads CASSLGGTGITDTQYF. The CDR3 coding sequence is TGTGCCAGCAGCTTGGGGGGGACAGGGATCACAGATACGCAGTATTTT. Variable domain in full (rest from reference TRBV7-2 and TRBJ2-3): GAGVSQSPSNKVTEKGKDVELRCDPISGHTALYWYRQSLGQGLEFLIYFQGNSAPDKSGLPSDRFSAERTGGSVSTLTIQRTQQEDSAVYLCASSLGGTGITDTQYFGPGTRLTVL.

This clone occurred once. The chain recombines TRBV21-1 with TRBJ1-1; the listed D gene, TRBD1, was not tested against the DNA. TRBV21-1 is assigned pseudogene status. CDR3 length: 14 amino acids. Written as DNA, the CDR3 is TGTGCCAGCAGCAATAAGGGGAAGGACACTGAAGCTTTCTTT. It codes for CASSNKGKDTEAFF.

This chain uses TRBV2 with TRBJ2-5; 11 nucleotides align to TRBD2. Germline CDR1 is SNHLY and CDR2 is FYNNEI. There are 16 residues in the CDR3. The ends lost 1 base at V and 4 bases at J; junction bases unmatched: 5. In DNA, the CDR3 is TGTGCCAGCAGTGAAGTAGGGCTAGCGGGAGGAGAGACCCAGTACTTC. It translates to CASSEVGLAGGETQYF.

The chain is built from TRBV6-1 and TRBJ2-1, with D possibly matching TRBD2 (7 bases). This CDR3 comprises 15 residues. Trimming pared 2 bases from V and 8 bases from J, leaving 16 bases between. Germline V CDR1 and CDR2: MNHNS, SASEGT. The CDR3 region has the DNA TGTGCCAGCAGTGAATGGGGGGGCGGGAGAGATGAGCAGTTCTTC. It encodes CASSEWGGGRDEQFF.